Each of the 31 T cell receptor beta chains below was sequenced from the same sample in a study of tumor-infiltrating lymphocytes in primary liver carcinoma. The template, approximately 500 ng total RNA, yielded TCR beta cDNA made with a constant-region primer. Three nested multiplex PCR rounds, a slightly modified ARM-PCR method, built the TCR beta libraries. TRBV1-TRBV30 forward primers paired with a C-beta reverse primer drove the first two PCR rounds, about 10 cycles each. One entry per CDR3 protein, called by TCRdb with MiXCR from the multiplex PCR reads. The table records fewer than 350,000 distinct CDR3 sequences, roughly two thirds of them present only once. Out of unsorted whole blood came the blood RNA, and germline DNA was extracted as well. Sequenced: peripheral blood. These receptors were collected from a man in his forties with primary liver carcinoma and hepatitis B virus infection.

Many counts were recorded for this clonotype. The chain carries TRBV7-9 and TRBJ1-5; unclear D gene. This CDR3 region has 13 residues. CDR1 and CDR2 (germline): SEHNR, FQNEAQ (reference sequence). The germline V and J ends were trimmed by 3 bases and 0 bases, with 3 bases remaining between them. The CDR3, as DNA: TGTGCCAGCAGCTTGGATAGCAATCAGCCCCAGCATTTT. It yields the protein CASSLDSNQPQHF.

A note on this clonotype: A much larger clone is a single base away; this may be a read error. This chain uses TRBV6-1 with TRBJ1-1; D is undetermined. With 7 bases removed from V and 1 base from J, the gap between germline ends came to 16 bases. CDR3 length: 15 amino acids. Germline loops: CDR1 MNHNS, CDR2 SASEGT. The CDR3 region is CASNHLRRKNTEAFF. Written as DNA, the CDR3 is TGTGCCAGCAATCACCTCAGACGGAAGAACACTGAAGCTTTCTTT.

Worth noting for this clonotype: A much larger clone sits a single nucleotide away, making a read error possible. The rearrangement uses TRBV4-3 and TRBJ2-7; perhaps TRBD2 as D (6 bases). This CDR3 spans 14 amino acids. In germline, CDR1 is LGHNA, CDR2 YSLEER. The CDR3 spells CASSQRRENYELYF. The CDR3 DNA reads as TGCGCCAGCAGCCAAAGACGGGAGAACTACGAGCTGTACTTC.

Details on this clonotype: A much larger clonotype is one base distant, so this may be a read error. This chain's CDR3 is CASSLSPGLVNTGELFF. CDR3 bases: TGTGCCAGCAGTCTCTCGCCCGGACTAGTGAACACCGGGGAGCTGTTTTTT. V and J are TRBV6-5 and TRBJ2-2, with 7 bases aligning to TRBD2. Germline CDR1 reads MNHEY; CDR2 reads SVGAGI. The length of the CDR3 is 17 residues. V lost 5 bases and J lost 1; bases outside the gene matches: 10.

The J gene is TRBJ2-1, the V gene TRBV12-5; D is possibly TRBD2 (5 bases). V shed 1 base and J shed 6 bases, with 19 bases lying between them. Germline CDR1 and CDR2: LGHNT and FRNRAP. CDR3 length equals 17 residues. The CDR3 protein is CASGLAVGRGPTNEQFF. Here the CDR3 DNA reads TGTGCTAGTGGTTTGGCAGTCGGGCGAGGGCCCACCAATGAGCAGTTCTTC.

The J gene is TRBJ2-7, the V gene TRBV2, with D maybe TRBD2 (6 bases). The CDR3 has 12 amino acids. V lost 9 bases, J lost 11 bases, and 20 bases lay in between. Germline V gene data show CDR1 as SNHLY and CDR2 as FYNNEI. This chain's CDR3 is CARTGQGGEEYF. In nucleotides, the CDR3 is TGTGCCAGGACGGGCCAAGGAGGGGAAGAGTACTTC. Full variable domain (outside the CDR3, taken from reference TRBV2 and TRBJ2-7): EPEVTQTPSHQVTQMGQEVILRCVPISNHLYFYWYRQILGQKVEFLVSFYNNEISEKSEIFDDQFSVERPDGSNFTLKIRSTKLEDSAMYFCARTGQGGEEYFGPGTRLTVT.

A note on this clonotype: An end of the junction does not agree with germline; a read error may underlie this. This chain links TRBV29-1 with TRBJ1-2; D is possibly TRBD1 (5 bases). The CDR3 totals 11 residues. Per germline, CDR1 SQVTM and CDR2 ANQGSEA. CDR3: CGGRQIDGYTF. CDR3 DNA: TGTGGCGGTCGACAGATCGATGGCTACACCTTC.

This clonotype appeared many times. The chain is built from TRBV12-3 or TRBV12-4 and TRBJ1-1; possibly TRBD1 for D (6 bases). This CDR3 contains 14 residues. Trimming pared 5 bases from V and 3 bases from J, leaving 13 bases between. The CDR3 sequence: CASSRSTGYTEAFF. CDR3 in DNA: TGTGCCAGCAGTCGCTCTACAGGGTACACTGAAGCTTTCTTT.

About this clonotype: Compared with germline, one end of the junction differs, possibly owing to a read error. The CDR3 reads CASSLSPLSGLGDNEKFF. The CDR3 region has the DNA TGTGCCAGCAGCTTATCCCCTTTATCGGGACTAGGTGACAATGAGAAGTTCTTC. The chain carries TRBV7-8 and TRBJ2-1; 8 bases match TRBD2. CDR3 length: 18 residues. Germline lookup yields CDR1 SGHVS and CDR2 FQNEAQ.

This clonotype was recorded a few times. This sequence joins TRBV7-8 and TRBJ2-7; no reliable D call. V lost 5 bases and J 5 bases, leaving 13 bases between the germline ends. Looked up from germline, CDR1 is SGHVS and CDR2 is FQNEAQ. The length of the CDR3 is 13 residues. CDR3 sequence reads: CASSLSVRDEQYF. CDR3 nucleotide sequence: TGTGCCAGCAGCCTCTCAGTTCGCGACGAGCAGTACTTC.

About this clonotype itself: This may arise from a read error, as a much more abundant clone is one base away. The genes are TRBV10-3 and TRBJ1-5; D unclear. The CDR3 is made up of 13 amino acids. Germline V gene sequence: CDR1 ENHRY, CDR2 SYGVKD. The chain's CDR3 is CATVEDSDQPQHF. The CDR3 nucleotides are TGTGCTACAGTCGAAGATAGCGATCAGCCCCAGCATTTT.

This clonotype appeared once. A much larger clone lies one base from this, so it may be a read error. CDR3 sequence: CASPRNSGKRNEQFF. The CDR3 region has the DNA TGTGCCAGCCCCAGGAATAGCGGGAAGAGGAATGAGCAGTTCTTC. The J gene is TRBJ2-1, the V gene TRBV6-2 or TRBV6-3; 8 bases match TRBD2. J lost 7 bases, V lost 8 bases, and 13 bases had no gene match. This CDR3 contains 15 residues. In germline, CDR1 is MNHEY, CDR2 SVGEGT.

The V and J genes are TRBV5-4 and TRBJ1-2; D is possibly TRBD1 (6 bases). The CDR3 contains 15 residues. Germline values: CDR1 SGHNT, CDR2 YYREEE (reference sequence). Trimming pared 8 bases from V and 1 base from J, leaving 18 bases between. The CDR3 DNA follows: TGTGCCAGTAGCACCGATACAGGGTTTAACTATGGCTACACCTTC. This sequence encodes CASSTDTGFNYGYTF.

Note on this clonotype: Just one base apart from a much larger clone, this may be a read error. Because it lacks the conserved phenylalanine or tryptophan at the end, this CDR3 is likely a read error. The chain joins TRBV4-1 to TRBJ2-7; D may be TRBD1 (5 bases). The CDR3 totals 16 residues. Germline V gene sequence: CDR1 MGHRA, CDR2 YSYEKL. V was shortened by 0 bases and J by 5 bases, with 17 bases between the two germline ends. For the CDR3, the DNA is TGCGCCAGCAGCCAAGAATGGCAGGACCCCAGGGACGAGCAGTACTAC. Translation gives CASSQEWQDPRDEQYY.

At least ten counts were recorded for this clonotype. The junction differs from germline at one of its ends, possibly a read error. The chain links TRBV29-1 to TRBJ2-7; no firm D call. The CDR3 consists of 13 residues. Germline V gene lookup returns CDR1 SQVTM and CDR2 ANQGSEA. The CDR3 here is CSVEPPGSFEQYF. CDR3 nucleotide sequence: TGCAGCGTTGAACCGCCAGGATCCTTCGAGCAGTACTTC.

The CDR3 DNA follows: TGTGCCTGGAGTATCCCGACACGGCCTTTCTATGGCTACACCTTC. Its translation: CAWSIPTRPFYGYTF. This sequence joins TRBV30 and TRBJ1-2; D gene ambiguous. The CDR3 has 15 amino acids. The germline CDR1 and CDR2 sequences are GTSNPN and SVGIG (reference sequence). V was pared by 2 bases and J by 4 bases, with 17 bases between.

In regard to this clonotype: An end of the junction does not agree with germline; a read error may underlie this. V gene TRBV6-6 combines with J gene TRBJ1-2; D may be TRBD1 (5 bases). Per germline, CDR1 MNHNY and CDR2 SVGAGI (reference sequence). The CDR3 is 10 residues long. The CDR3 protein is CVSRGECYTF. The CDR3, as DNA: TGTGTCAGCCGGGGGGAATGCTACACCTTC.

The CDR3 bases are TGTGCCAGCAGCCCCCCCTTACTAGCGGGAAGAGAGACCCAGTACTTC. This translates into CASSPPLLAGRETQYF. The J gene is TRBJ2-5, the V gene TRBV7-9, with TRBD2 matching over 10 bases. In germline, CDR1 is SEHNR, CDR2 FQNEAQ (reference sequence). There are 16 residues in the CDR3. V shed 5 bases, J shed 4 bases, and the junction held 10 bases outside the gene matches. Complete variable domain (other parts from reference TRBV7-9 and TRBJ2-5): DTGVSQNPRHKITKRGQNVTFRCDPISEHNRLYWYRQTLGQGPEFLTYFQNEAQLEKSRLLSDRFSAERPKGSFSTLEIQRTEQGDSAMYLCASSPPLLAGRETQYFGPGTRLLVL.

Comments on this clonotype: Germline is not matched at one junction end, which may reflect a read error. V and J are TRBV11-3 and TRBJ2-1; D unclear. This CDR3 is 15 amino acids long. Germline V CDR1 and CDR2: SGHNT, YENEEA. The CDR3 bases are TGTGCCAGCAGCTCATTAGTGGAGCCCTACAATGAGCGGTTCTTC. Protein: CASSSLVEPYNERFF.

About this clonotype: Being one base from a much bigger clone, this may be a read error. The chain uses TRBV12-3 or TRBV12-4 and TRBJ1-1; a possible D gene is TRBD1 (5 bases). The germline V and J ends were trimmed by 6 bases and 2 bases, with 16 bases remaining between them. CDR3 length: 15 amino acids. The CDR3 protein is CASSYLRGINTEAFF. CDR3 DNA sequence: TGTGCCAGCAGCTACCTTAGGGGCATAAACACTGAAGCTTTCTTT.

The chain is built from TRBV7-2 and TRBJ2-7; D possibly uses TRBD1 or TRBD2 (6 bases each). The V end was cut by 4 bases, the J end by 4 bases, with 17 bases between. This CDR3 has 15 amino acids. Germline V gives CDR1 SGHTA, CDR2 FQGNSA. CDR3 protein: CASSYQSGAIYEQYF. As DNA, the CDR3 is TGTGCCAGCAGCTACCAGTCGGGGGCGATATACGAGCAGTACTTC.

Note on this clonotype: The CDR3 ends on some other residue instead of the conserved phenylalanine or tryptophan, so this is likely a read error. This chain uses TRBV29-1 with TRBJ2-7; D unresolved. The CDR3 sequence is 13 residues long. Germline V gene lookup returns CDR1 SQVTM and CDR2 ANQGSEA. V was cut by 6 bases and J by 0 bases, with 12 bases left in between. CDR3 in DNA: TGCAGCGTCTACGGTTCGCCCTCCTACGAGCAGTACTTA. Its translation: CSVYGSPSYEQYL.

This chain uses TRBV5-1 with TRBJ2-1; no clear D gene. This CDR3 has 14 residues. Trimming took off 0 bases at V and 6 bases at J, with 10 bases between the two ends. From germline, CDR1 is SGHRS and CDR2 YFSETQ. The CDR3 region is CASSLELQPNEQFF. In DNA form, the CDR3 reads TGCGCCAGCAGCTTGGAACTCCAACCCAATGAGCAGTTCTTC.

As for this clonotype: An end of the junction does not agree with germline; a read error may underlie this. The chain couples TRBV6-1 to TRBJ1-1; D might be TRBD1 (6 bases). Per germline, CDR1 MNHNS and CDR2 SASEGT. This CDR3 is 13 amino acids long. CDR3 nucleotide sequence: TGTGCCAGCAGTGCACAGGGTTGGACTGGAGCTTTCTTT. Its protein product is CASSAQGWTGAFF.

A word on this clonotype: A much larger clone differs from this one at a single base, so this may be a read error. This sequence joins TRBV4-2 and TRBJ2-7, with D tentatively TRBD1 (5 bases). Trimming stripped 2 bases from V and 2 bases from J, with 10 bases between. Germline V gene lookup returns CDR1 LGHNA and CDR2 YNFKEQ. The CDR3 loop spans 14 amino acids. Here the CDR3 DNA reads TGTGCCAGCAGCCAATCAGTAGGGGCCTACGAGCAGTACTTC. Protein sequence: CASSQSVGAYEQYF.

The CDR3 spells CASGHTQQGLYEQFF. The CDR3 DNA follows: TGTGCCAGCGGACATACACAACAGGGGCTCTACGAGCAGTTCTTC. The chain employs TRBV12-3 or TRBV12-4 and TRBJ2-1, with 7 bases matching TRBD1. Trimming cost V 8 bases and J 10 bases; bases outside gene matches: 17. The CDR3 totals 15 residues.

The gene calls are TRBV5-1 and TRBJ2-5, with D maybe TRBD2 (7 bases). Germline V CDR1 and CDR2: SGHRS, YFSETQ. Trimming took off 7 bases at V and 5 bases at J, with 15 bases between the two ends. This CDR3 comprises 13 residues. The CDR3 DNA is TGCGCCAGCGCAAGGGGGGGCCGGGAGACCCAGTACTTC. It codes for CASARGGRETQYF.

This clonotype was detected many times. The V call is TRBV6-5, the J call TRBJ2-5; 8 bases fit TRBD1. Trimming took 5 bases from V and 5 from J; bases not matched to a gene: 7. Germline loops: CDR1 MNHEY, CDR2 SVGAGI. This CDR3 has 14 residues. The CDR3 here is CASSESGGAETQYF. CDR3 nucleotides: TGTGCCAGCAGTGAATCAGGGGGCGCGGAGACCCAGTACTTC.

Concerning this clonotype itself: At one end, the junction sequence differs from germline, possibly due to a read error. J is TRBJ1-1 and V is TRBV29-1; D gene ambiguous. CDR3 size: 15 residues. Germline V CDR1 and CDR2: SQVTM, ANQGSEA. CDR3 in amino acids: CSVGVSGFMNTEAFF. The CDR3, as DNA: TGCAGCGTTGGAGTTTCAGGTTTCATGAATACTGAAGCTTTCTTT.

This clonotype was counted between two and nine times. It may be a read error: a sequence one base away is much more abundant. The chain links TRBV10-3 to TRBJ2-5; 7 bases map to TRBD1. CDR1 ENHRY and CDR2 SYGVKD come from the germline V gene. With V trimmed by 4 bases and J by 3 bases, 5 bases remained unmatched. This CDR3 contains 14 residues. The CDR3 is CAISAGQWKETQYF. The CDR3, as DNA: TGTGCCATCAGTGCGGGACAGTGGAAAGAGACCCAGTACTTC.

This clonotype was recorded at least ten times. The chain couples TRBV6-5 to TRBJ2-7; TRBD1 is a possible D gene (6 bases). The CDR3 extends over 15 amino acids. CDR1 MNHEY and CDR2 SVGAGI come from the germline V gene. V dropped 8 bases and J dropped 1 base, with 18 bases sitting between them. In nucleotides, the CDR3 is TGTGCCAGCGGCAGAACAGGGCTTTATTCCTACGAGCAGTACTTC. Translation gives CASGRTGLYSYEQYF.